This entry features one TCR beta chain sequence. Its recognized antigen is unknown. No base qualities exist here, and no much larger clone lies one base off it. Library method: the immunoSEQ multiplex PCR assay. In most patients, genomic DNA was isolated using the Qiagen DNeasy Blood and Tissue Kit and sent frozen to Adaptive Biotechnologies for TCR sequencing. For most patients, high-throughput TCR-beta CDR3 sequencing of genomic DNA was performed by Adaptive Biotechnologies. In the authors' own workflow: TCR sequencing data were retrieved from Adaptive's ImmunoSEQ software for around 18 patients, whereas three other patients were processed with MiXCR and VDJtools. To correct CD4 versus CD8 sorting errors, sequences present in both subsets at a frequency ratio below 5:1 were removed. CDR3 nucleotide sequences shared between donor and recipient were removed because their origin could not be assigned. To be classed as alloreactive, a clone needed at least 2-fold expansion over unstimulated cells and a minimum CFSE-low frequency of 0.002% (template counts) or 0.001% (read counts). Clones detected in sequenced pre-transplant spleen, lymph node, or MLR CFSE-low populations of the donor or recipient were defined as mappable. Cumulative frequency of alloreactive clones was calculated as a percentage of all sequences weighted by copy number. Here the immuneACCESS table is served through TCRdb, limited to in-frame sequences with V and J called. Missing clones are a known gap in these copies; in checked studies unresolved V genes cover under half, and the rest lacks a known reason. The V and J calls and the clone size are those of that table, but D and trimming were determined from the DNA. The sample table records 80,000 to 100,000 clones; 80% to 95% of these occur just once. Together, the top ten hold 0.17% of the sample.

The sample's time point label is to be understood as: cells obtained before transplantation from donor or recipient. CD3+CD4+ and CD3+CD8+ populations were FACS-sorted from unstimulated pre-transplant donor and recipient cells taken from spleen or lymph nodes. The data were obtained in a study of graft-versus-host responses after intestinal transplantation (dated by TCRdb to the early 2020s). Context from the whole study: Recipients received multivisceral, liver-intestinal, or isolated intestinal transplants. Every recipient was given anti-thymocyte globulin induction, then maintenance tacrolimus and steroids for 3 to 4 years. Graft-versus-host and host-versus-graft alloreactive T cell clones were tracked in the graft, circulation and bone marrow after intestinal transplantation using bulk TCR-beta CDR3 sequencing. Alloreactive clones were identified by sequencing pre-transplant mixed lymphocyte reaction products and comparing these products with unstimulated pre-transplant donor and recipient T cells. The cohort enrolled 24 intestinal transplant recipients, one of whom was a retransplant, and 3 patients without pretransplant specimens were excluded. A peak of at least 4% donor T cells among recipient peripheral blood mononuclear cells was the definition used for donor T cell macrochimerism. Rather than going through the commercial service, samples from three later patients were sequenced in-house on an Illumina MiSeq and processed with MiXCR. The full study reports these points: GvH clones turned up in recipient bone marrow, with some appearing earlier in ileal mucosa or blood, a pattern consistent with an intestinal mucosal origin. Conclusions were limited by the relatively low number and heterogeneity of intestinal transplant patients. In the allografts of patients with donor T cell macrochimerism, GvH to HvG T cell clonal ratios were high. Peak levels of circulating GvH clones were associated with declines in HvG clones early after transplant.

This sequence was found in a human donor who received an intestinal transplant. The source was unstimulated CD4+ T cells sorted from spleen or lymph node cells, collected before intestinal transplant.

The DNA is TGCGCCAGCAGCCAAGATGATCGGCTAGCGGGAGCAGATACGCAGTATTTT. Its translation reads: CASSQDDRLAGADTQYF. Recombination connected TRBV4-1 to TRBJ2-3; TRBD2 aligns with 10 central bases. V lost 0 bases and J lost 4 bases, and the count of bases not matched to a germline gene is 7. Including the terminal cysteine and phenylalanine, the CDR3 comprises 17 residues. The entry retains the CDR3 DNA only, 51 bases that are in frame from base 1. Looking up the germline V gene yields CDR1 MGHRA and CDR2 YSYEKL.